Below, one T cell receptor (beta chain) is given with its context. The antigen it recognizes is unknown. No base qualities exist here, and no much larger clone lies one base off it. This entry belongs to a study of T cell repertoires in cytomegalovirus infection (dated by TCRdb to the late 2010s). In the study overall: Donor HLA type was relevant to the analysis, because carriage of CMV infection together with the matching HLA type was indicated by public TCR beta signatures.

The sequencing machine was an Illumina HiSeq 1500. The raw public data were reprocessed by TCRdb itself: fastp quality trimming at Q25, MiXCR clonotype calling, in-frame beta chains only. One record per CDR3 amino acid sequence lists the most common genes and DNA. Within this sample are some 700,000 distinct CDR3 sequences, with under 40% of them counted one time only. 2.8% of the sample is in the top ten clones. The CDR3 holds 17 amino acids from the cysteine to the phenylalanine. CDR3 DNA only is kept here, 51 bases in frame from base 1. Trimming at the junction amounts to 3 bases on V and 0 bases on J, and the germline ends lie 16 bases apart. CDR1 SGHTS and CDR2 YDEGEE are derived from the germline V gene. The research as a whole found: Cumulative frequency of public TCR beta family members discriminated carriers of CMV infection plus the relevant HLA type in this cohort and an independent roughly 320-donor cohort. In the ex vivo response, HLA-C-restricted CMV-specific TCR beta clonotypes were dominant, and in two of eight donors the single most frequent clonotype came from this HLA-C-restricted group.

The chain employs TRBV5-8 and TRBJ1-5; the D gene is perhaps TRBD1, on 5 matching bases. The receptor's source is a human donor in good health (CMV status not recorded). Some clones in this sample may be carry-over from other donors' samples. Source material: PBMCs. CDR3 sequence: CASSSGTITSSNQPQHF. The DNA sequence is as follows: TGTGCCAGCAGCTCCGGGACGATAACGAGTAGCAATCAGCCCCAGCATTTT.